The rows below give T cell receptor beta chains drawn from one sample of a study of blood T cell repertoires in COVID-19. Sequencing used immunoSEQ multiplex PCR; TCRdb keeps in-frame clones, though not all of them. The table includes over 150,000 clones, approximately 80% detected once. The sequenced sample consisted of peripheral blood. Receptor source: a woman aged 80 or over with active or convalescent COVID-19. The conserved cysteine and the conserved F or W are not part of the CDR3 here. Fields, in order: V gene, J gene, D gene, CDR3 protein. A D gene is named only where the DNA matches it firmly.

TRBV6-5	TRBJ1-1	NA	ASRRSGSNTEAF
TRBV2	TRBJ2-5	TRBD2	ASNLAGGLETQY
TRBV4-3	TRBJ2-3	NA	ASSQEVTGGTSTDTQY
TRBV19	TRBJ1-6	TRBD1	ASQVTKDRGTLH
TRBV21-1	TRBJ2-5	NA	ASSKGERGRLQETQY
TRBV19	TRBJ2-3	NA	ASSSRLTDTQY
TRBV7-3	TRBJ2-5	TRBD2	ASSPQAGGQETQY
TRBV27	TRBJ2-7	TRBD2	ASSSLAGGLTYEQY
TRBV7-3	TRBJ2-1	NA	ASSLTPNRVNEQF
TRBV18	TRBJ2-7	TRBD1	ASRGTAYEQY
TRBV12-5	TRBJ2-3	TRBD1	ASGDLRQGQPYTQY
TRBV5-1	TRBJ1-1	NA	ASSPDRGIEAF
TRBV7-9	TRBJ2-7	NA	ASSLVLVNEQY
TRBV2	TRBJ1-1	NA	ASVLHQGRSTEAF
TRBV7-2	TRBJ2-5	TRBD2	ASSNRGGGQETQY
TRBV27	TRBJ1-5	NA	ASSLRQSSNQPQH
TRBV7-9	TRBJ1-6	NA	ASRPTGSLVNSPLH
TRBV7-9	TRBJ2-1	TRBD2	ASSPSSGGAAQF
TRBV11-2	TRBJ1-2	NA	ASSTLGGSGLYGYT
TRBV6-1	TRBJ1-6	TRBD1	ASSASPGTGNGSPLH
TRBV11-2	TRBJ1-1	NA	ASSLGVEAGVVNTEAF
TRBV5-6	TRBJ2-5	TRBD1	ASSRLGTGGIEETQY
TRBV6-5	TRBJ1-1	TRBD1	ATLTGGILEAF